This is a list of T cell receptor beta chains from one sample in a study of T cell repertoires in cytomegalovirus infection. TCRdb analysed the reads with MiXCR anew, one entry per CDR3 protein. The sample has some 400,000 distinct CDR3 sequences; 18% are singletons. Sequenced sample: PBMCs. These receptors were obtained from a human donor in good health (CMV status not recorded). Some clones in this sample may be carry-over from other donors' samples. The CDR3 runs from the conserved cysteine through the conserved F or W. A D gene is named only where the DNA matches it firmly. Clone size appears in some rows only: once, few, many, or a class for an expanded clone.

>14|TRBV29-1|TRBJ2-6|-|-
CSVKQSSGANVLTF
TGCAGCGTAAAGCAGAGCTCTGGGGCCAACGTCCTGACTTTC
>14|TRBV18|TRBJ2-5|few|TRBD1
CASSPGTGSETQYF
TGTGCCAGCTCCCCTGGGACAGGGAGCGAGACCCAGTACTTC
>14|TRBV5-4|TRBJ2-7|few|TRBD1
CASSRDSRGYEQYF
TGTGCCAGCAGCAGGGACAGTAGGGGCTACGAGCAGTACTTC
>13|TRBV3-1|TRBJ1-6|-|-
CASSSGLVSPLHF
TGTGCCAGCAGCTCCGGACTTGTCTCACCCCTCCACTTT
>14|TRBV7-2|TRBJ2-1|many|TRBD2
CASSLRTSASEQFF
TGTGCCAGCAGCTTACGGACTAGCGCATCTGAGCAGTTCTTC
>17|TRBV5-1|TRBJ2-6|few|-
CASSLWDGNSGANVLTF
TGCGCCAGCAGCTTGTGGGACGGAAACTCTGGGGCCAACGTCCTGACTTTC
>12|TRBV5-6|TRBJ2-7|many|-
CASSWGNYEQYF
TGTGCCAGCAGCTGGGGGAACTACGAGCAGTACTTC
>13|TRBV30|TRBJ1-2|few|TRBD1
CAWTGGEDYGYTF
TGTGCCTGGACAGGGGGGGAAGACTATGGCTACACCTTC
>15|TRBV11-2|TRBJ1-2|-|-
CASSLEPSDPYGYTF
TGTGCCAGCAGCTTAGAACCTTCGGACCCCTATGGCTACACCTTC
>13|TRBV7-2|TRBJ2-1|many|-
CASSLTNYNEQFF
TGTGCCAGCAGCCTGACTAACTACAATGAGCAGTTCTTC
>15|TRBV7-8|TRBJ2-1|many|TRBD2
CASSLLVGGYNEQFF
TGTGCCAGCAGCTTATTGGTCGGGGGGTACAATGAGCAGTTCTTC
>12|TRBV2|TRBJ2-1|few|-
CASSEAQRAQFF
TGTGCCAGCAGTGAAGCGCAGCGGGCCCAGTTCTTC
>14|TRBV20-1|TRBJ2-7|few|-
CSAREDGETYEQYF
TGCAGTGCTAGAGAGGACGGGGAAACCTACGAGCAGTACTTC
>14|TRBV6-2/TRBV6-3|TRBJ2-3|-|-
CASSYGESTDTQYF
TGTGCCAGCAGTTACGGGGAAAGCACAGATACGCAGTATTTT
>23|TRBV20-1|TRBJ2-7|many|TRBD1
CSAIINPGQGIAWGTYSSYEQYF
TGCAGTGCTATCATAAATCCGGGACAGGGGATAGCCTGGGGGACTTATTCGAGCTACGAGCAGTACTTC
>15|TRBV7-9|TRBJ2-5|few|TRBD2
CASSFGAGGSETQYF
TGTGCCAGCAGTTTCGGAGCGGGGGGTTCTGAGACCCAGTACTTC
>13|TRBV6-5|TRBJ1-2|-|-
CASTRGWDLGYTF
TGTGCCAGCACCCGGGGGTGGGACTTGGGCTACACCTTC
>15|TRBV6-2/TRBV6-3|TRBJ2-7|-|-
CASSYLGGKAYEQYF
TGTGCCAGCAGTTACCTCGGCGGGAAGGCCTACGAGCAGTACTTC
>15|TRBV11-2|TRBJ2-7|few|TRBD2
CASRVTSGSSYEQYF
TGTGCCAGCAGGGTGACTAGCGGGAGTAGTTACGAGCAGTACTTC
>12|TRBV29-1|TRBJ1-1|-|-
CSVALGWTEAFF
TGCAGCGTCGCCCTAGGGTGGACTGAAGCTTTCTTT
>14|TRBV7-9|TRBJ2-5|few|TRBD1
CASSSDRIQETQYF
TGTGCCAGCAGCTCGGACAGGATCCAAGAGACCCAGTACTTC
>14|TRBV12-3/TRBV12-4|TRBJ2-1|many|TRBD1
CASSKTGRTQGQFF
TGTGCCAGCAGCAAGACAGGGCGCACACAAGGGCAGTTCTTC
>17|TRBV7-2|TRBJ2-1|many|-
CASSLGGAFFGDNEQFF
TGTGCCAGCAGCTTAGGGGGGGCATTCTTCGGGGACAATGAGCAGTTCTTC
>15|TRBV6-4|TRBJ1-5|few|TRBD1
CASITRDRGGQPQHF
TGTGCCAGCATCACCCGGGACAGGGGGGGCCAGCCCCAGCATTTT
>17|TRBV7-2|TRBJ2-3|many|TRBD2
CASSFSGSGSWIDTQYF
TGTGCCAGCAGCTTTAGCGGGAGTGGGTCTTGGATAGATACGCAGTATTTT
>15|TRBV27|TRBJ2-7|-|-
CASSFRVAASYEQYF
TGTGCCAGCAGTTTCAGGGTGGCGGCTTCCTACGAGCAGTACTTC
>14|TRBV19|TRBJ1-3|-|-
CASSATYFGNTIYF
TGTGCCAGTAGTGCGACATATTTTGGAAACACCATATATTTT
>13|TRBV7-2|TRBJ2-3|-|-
CASSFGVADTQYF
TGTGCCAGCAGCTTTGGGGTGGCAGATACGCAGTATTTT
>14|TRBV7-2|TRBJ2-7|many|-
CASSLQGMGYEQYF
TGTGCCAGCAGCTTACAGGGAATGGGGTACGAGCAGTACTTC
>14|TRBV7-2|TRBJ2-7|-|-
CASKPTGPTYEQYF
TGTGCCAGCAAACCGACAGGTCCTACCTACGAGCAGTACTTC
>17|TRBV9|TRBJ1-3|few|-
CASSASRQGTSGNTIYF
TGTGCCAGCAGCGCTTCCCGACAAGGCACCTCTGGAAACACCATATATTTT
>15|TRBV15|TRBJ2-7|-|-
CATSRGRGRIYEQYF
TGTGCCACCAGCAGAGGGAGGGGACGGATCTACGAGCAGTACTTC
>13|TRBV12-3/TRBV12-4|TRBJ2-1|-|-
CATSFWKGGEQFF
TGTGCCACCAGTTTTTGGAAGGGCGGTGAGCAGTTCTTC
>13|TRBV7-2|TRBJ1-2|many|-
CASSVTSNYGYTF
TGTGCCAGCAGCGTAACAAGTAACTATGGCTACACCTTC
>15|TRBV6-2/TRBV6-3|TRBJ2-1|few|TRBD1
CASSYGTGGSNEQFF
TGTGCCAGCAGTTATGGGACAGGGGGGTCCAATGAGCAGTTCTTC